This T cell receptor (beta chain) came from a study of blood T cell repertoires in COVID-19. J lost 7 bases, V lost 1 base, and 3 bases had no gene match. The CDR3 totals 16 residues. The germline CDR1 and CDR2 sequences are SGHTA and FQGNSA. Sequencing was performed with immunoSEQ multiplex PCR; in TCRdb, only in-frame clones are kept and a portion is missing. The table includes roughly 370,000 clones, approximately 90% detected once. Enrolled through a virtual design, the participants were between roughly 18 and 90 years of age and came from about two dozen US areas. The specimen was PBMCs or T cells enriched from blood (not recorded which). The receptor was derived from a woman in her fifties or sixties who had recovered from COVID-19. The gene calls are TRBV7-2 and TRBJ2-1, with TRBD2 matching 14 bases. In DNA, the CDR3 is TGTGCCAGCAGCTTAGGACTAGCGGGGGGGCGGAATGAGCAGTTCTTC. Translated, it gives CASSLGLAGGRNEQFF. The full variable domain, in which reference TRBV7-2 and TRBJ2-1 provide the parts outside the CDR3, is GAGVSQSPSNKVTEKGKDVELRCDPISGHTALYWYRQSLGQGLEFLIYFQGNSAPDKSGLPSDRFSAERTGGSVSTLTIQRTQQEDSAVYLCASSLGLAGGRNEQFFGPGTRLTVL.